What follows describes a single T cell receptor (beta chain). This entry belongs to a study of blood T cells in healthy people across ages. Next came a second PCR, run for about 7 to 12 cycles, which used a sample-barcoded 5' primer along with a J-beta primer mix. Through a template-switch adaptor with 12 random nucleotides, each cDNA molecule received a tag. MiXCR, applied by TCRdb to the 5' RACE reads, yields one record per CDR3 protein. The table shows some 900,000 distinct CDR3 sequences, with about 48% occurring only once. This CDR3 comprises 15 residues. V lost 3 bases, J lost 5 bases, and 7 bases stayed unmatched. Germline V gene data show CDR1 as KGHSH and CDR2 as LQKENI.

The origin of this receptor is a man aged 25 to 40 in good health. Source material: blood. This chain joins TRBV18 and TRBJ2-1; 7 bases are a match to TRBD2. CDR3 DNA: TGTGCCAGCTCACCCCGGGGGGTAGCGGACAATGAGCAGTTCTTC. This encodes CASSPRGVADNEQFF.